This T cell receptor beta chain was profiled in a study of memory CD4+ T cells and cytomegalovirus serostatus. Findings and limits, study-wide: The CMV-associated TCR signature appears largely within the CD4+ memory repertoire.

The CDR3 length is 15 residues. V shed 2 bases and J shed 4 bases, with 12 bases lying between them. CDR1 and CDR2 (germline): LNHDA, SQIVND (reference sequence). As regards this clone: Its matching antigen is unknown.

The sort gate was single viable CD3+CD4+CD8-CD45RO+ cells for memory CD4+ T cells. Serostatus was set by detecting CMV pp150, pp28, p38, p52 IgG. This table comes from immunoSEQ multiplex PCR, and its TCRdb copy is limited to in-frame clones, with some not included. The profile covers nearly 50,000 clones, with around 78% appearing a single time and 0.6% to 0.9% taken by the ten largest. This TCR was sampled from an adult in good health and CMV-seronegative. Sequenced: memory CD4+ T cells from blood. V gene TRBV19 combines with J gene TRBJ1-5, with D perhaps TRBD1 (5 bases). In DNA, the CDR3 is TGTGCCAGTAGTATACCACAGGTAGGGAATCAGCCCCAGCATTTT. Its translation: CASSIPQVGNQPQHF.